The source of this T cell receptor beta chain is a study of blood T cell repertoires in COVID-19 (dated by TCRdb to the early 2020s). In the study overall: Samples from collaborators originated in the United States, Italy and Spain and spanned both the acute and convalescent phases of COVID-19. Sample metadata almost always included a de-identified subject ID, COVID-19 status, age in years and sex. Where available, HLA class I and class II types were obtained from metadata supplied by the sample provider rather than from assay-based typing. Deeply sampled blood TCRbeta repertoires from subjects exposed to, actively infected with, or recovered from COVID-19 were included in the dataset. The prospective study material was composed of cDNA or gDNA derived from T cells, B-cell-depleted T cells, or PBMCs. Samples were obtained from the ongoing ImmuneRACE study (first 160 participants) and from some 1,300 subjects provided by 6 global collaborators. The repertoires were made available in a free public database intended to serve as a resource for research on the immune response to SARS-CoV-2. Summary of the overall study and its limitations: The amount of clinical and demographic metadata varied by source and participant and was provided uncurated.

A remark on this clone: It lacks a known antigen. No qualities accompany the bases; no much larger clone lies one base away.

V trim: 3 bases; J trim: 8 bases; unmatched bases: 12. The CDR3 goes from the cysteine to the phenylalanine over 17 residues. The CDR3 DNA has 51 bases and is translated from base 1. Sequences KGHDR (CDR1) and SFDVKD (CDR2) are obtained from the germline V gene. The collaborating institutions used their own protocols to collect whole blood in K2EDTA tubes. For TCRbeta analysis, collaborators shipped samples as frozen whole blood, isolated PBMCs, or DNA extracted from either of those sample types. TCRbeta CDR3 regions were amplified from genomic DNA using the immunoSEQ Assay, a bias-controlled multiplex PCR. In the original analysis: Nucleated cell counts per sample were estimated from amplification of reference gene primers within the assay. To quantify the absolute abundance of each unique TCRbeta CDR3 rearrangement, sequence reads were collapsed and filtered. Productive Simpson clonality was computed per sample as the square root of Simpson's diversity index over productive rearrangements. Imported from immuneACCESS, the table was reduced by TCRdb to in-frame sequences with V and J called. These copies leave out some clones; in studies compared against another copy, an unresolved V gene accounts for under half, and the cause of the remainder is not known. V, J and clone size reflect that table, while D and trimming were determined from the DNA. The sample contains 150,000 or so clones, 80% to 90% of them found a single time. The ten largest clones represent 15% of the sample.

The source material was peripheral blood. Recombination joined TRBV24-1 with TRBJ2-1, and 10 junctional nucleotides match TRBD1. This sequence originates from a woman aged 40 to 55 with acute or convalescent COVID-19. The CDR3 corresponds to CATSDGTGVRLFDEQFF. The nucleotide sequence reads TGTGCCACCAGTGATGGGACAGGGGTCCGTTTGTTCGATGAGCAGTTCTTC.